Shown below are 9 T cell receptor beta chains from a single sample sequenced in a study of STAT5B mutations in CD4+ large granular lymphocyte leukemia. Sequencing was performed with immunoSEQ multiplex PCR; in TCRdb, only in-frame clones are kept and a portion is missing. The table has about 33,000 clones, about four fifths seen once. Sequencing input: CD4+ T cells from blood buffy coats. The receptors here all came from a human donor in good health.

CDR3 amino acids: CASSLARGATEAFF. The CDR3 DNA reads TGTGCCAGCAGCTTAGCGCGGGGCGCCACTGAAGCTTTCTTT. The gene calls are TRBV7-2 and TRBJ1-1; maybe TRBD1 (5 bases). V shed 0 bases and J shed 4 bases, with 9 bases lying between them. Germline V lookup: CDR1 SGHTA, CDR2 FQGNSA. This CDR3 has 14 residues.

This clone was picked up one time. The gene calls are TRBV4-1 and TRBJ2-1, with 9 bases identical to TRBD1. This CDR3 is 17 amino acids long. V shed 1 base and J 4 bases; nucleotides not matched to a gene: 8. The germline CDR1 and CDR2 sequences are MGHRA and YSYEKL. The CDR3 here is CASSQGLQGARYNEQFF. CDR3 sequence (DNA): TGCGCCAGCAGCCAAGGTCTACAGGGGGCGAGGTACAATGAGCAGTTCTTC.

The chain uses TRBV5-4 and TRBJ2-1; 14 bases are a match to TRBD2. This CDR3 has 15 amino acids. The junction had 2 bases not matched to a gene; V was cut back by 3 bases and J by 6 bases. From germline, CDR1 is SGHNT and CDR2 YYREEE (reference sequence). CDR3 region: CASSSGLAGGNEQFF. The CDR3 DNA sequence: TGTGCCAGCAGCTCAGGACTAGCGGGGGGCAATGAGCAGTTCTTC.

V gene TRBV7-2 combines with J gene TRBJ2-7; D ambiguous. Looked up from germline, CDR1 is SGHTA and CDR2 is FQGNSA. This CDR3 is 11 amino acids long. The V gene lost 5 bases and the J gene lost 6 bases, with 8 bases spanning the gap. Here the CDR3 reads CASSLLVEQYF. The CDR3 DNA reads as TGTGCCAGCAGCCTCCTGGTCGAGCAGTACTTC.

CDR3 DNA sequence: TGTGCCAGTAGTGGCCGACAGGGTGTCTACGAGCAGTACTTC. It codes for CASSGRQGVYEQYF. The V and J genes are TRBV19 and TRBJ2-7; 7 bases line up with TRBD1. This CDR3 is 14 amino acids long. The ends lost 5 bases at V and 3 bases at J; junction bases unmatched: 7. The germline CDR1 and CDR2 sequences are LNHDA and SQIVND (reference sequence).

This sequence joins TRBV27 and TRBJ2-7; D gene uncertain. From germline, CDR1 is MNHEY and CDR2 SMNVEV (reference sequence). This CDR3 spans 16 amino acids. V dropped 6 bases and J dropped 0 bases, with 18 bases sitting between them. CDR3 DNA sequence: TGTGCCAGCAGCCAACTCAGCCGAATTAGCTCCTACGAGCAGTACTTC. This codes for CASSQLSRISSYEQYF.

The V gene is TRBV7-9, the J gene TRBJ2-1, with D unclear. The CDR3 is made up of 18 amino acids. CDR1 SEHNR and CDR2 FQNEAQ come from the germline V gene (reference sequence). The V gene lost 0 bases and the J gene lost 0 bases, with 15 bases spanning the gap. The CDR3 DNA follows: TGTGCCAGCAGCTTAGCTATTAGACTGCCCAGCTCCTACAATGAGCAGTTCTTC. Encoded protein: CASSLAIRLPSSYNEQFF.

The chain joins TRBV2 to TRBJ2-1; 7 bases fit TRBD1. CDR1 and CDR2 (germline): SNHLY, FYNNEI. The V gene end was trimmed by 6 bases and the J gene end by 8 bases; junction bases not matched to a gene: 7. The CDR3 covers 13 residues. CDR3 bases: TGTGCCAGCAGGACAGGGTCTGGTGATGAGCAGTTCTTC. It codes for CASRTGSGDEQFF.

V is TRBV2 and J is TRBJ2-3, with unresolved D. Germline V gene sequence: CDR1 SNHLY, CDR2 FYNNEI. The V end lost 5 bases, the J end lost 1 base, and 16 bases lay between the germline ends. The CDR3 sequence is 16 residues long. The CDR3 coding sequence is TGTGCCAGCAGTCCCCGGTTAGGGTTGGGCACAGATACGCAGTATTTT. The encoded protein is CASSPRLGLGTDTQYF.